The present TCR beta chain was sequenced within a study of blood T cell repertoires in COVID-19. This clone was found once. Germline CDR1 MDHEN, CDR2 SYDVKM. The CDR3 has 14 amino acids. Between the trimmed V and J ends, which lost 7 bases and 4 bases, there was a span of 14 bases. Authors' data handling: Estimates of nucleated cell counts were drawn from the amplification of reference gene primers. Profiled with immunoSEQ multiplex PCR; TCRdb holds only in-frame clones, not every one. From that table come the V and J calls and clone size; the DNA was used to work out D and trimming. The sample lists under 250,000 clones, about 85% occurring once.

This TCR came from a woman aged 60-75 years with active or convalescent COVID-19. The chain links TRBV28 to TRBJ1-5; a possible D gene is TRBD1 (6 bases). The sequenced sample was peripheral blood. CDR3 amino acids: CASKGELGNQPQHF. The CDR3 region has the DNA TGTGCCAGCAAGGGGGAGTTGGGGAATCAGCCCCAGCATTTT.